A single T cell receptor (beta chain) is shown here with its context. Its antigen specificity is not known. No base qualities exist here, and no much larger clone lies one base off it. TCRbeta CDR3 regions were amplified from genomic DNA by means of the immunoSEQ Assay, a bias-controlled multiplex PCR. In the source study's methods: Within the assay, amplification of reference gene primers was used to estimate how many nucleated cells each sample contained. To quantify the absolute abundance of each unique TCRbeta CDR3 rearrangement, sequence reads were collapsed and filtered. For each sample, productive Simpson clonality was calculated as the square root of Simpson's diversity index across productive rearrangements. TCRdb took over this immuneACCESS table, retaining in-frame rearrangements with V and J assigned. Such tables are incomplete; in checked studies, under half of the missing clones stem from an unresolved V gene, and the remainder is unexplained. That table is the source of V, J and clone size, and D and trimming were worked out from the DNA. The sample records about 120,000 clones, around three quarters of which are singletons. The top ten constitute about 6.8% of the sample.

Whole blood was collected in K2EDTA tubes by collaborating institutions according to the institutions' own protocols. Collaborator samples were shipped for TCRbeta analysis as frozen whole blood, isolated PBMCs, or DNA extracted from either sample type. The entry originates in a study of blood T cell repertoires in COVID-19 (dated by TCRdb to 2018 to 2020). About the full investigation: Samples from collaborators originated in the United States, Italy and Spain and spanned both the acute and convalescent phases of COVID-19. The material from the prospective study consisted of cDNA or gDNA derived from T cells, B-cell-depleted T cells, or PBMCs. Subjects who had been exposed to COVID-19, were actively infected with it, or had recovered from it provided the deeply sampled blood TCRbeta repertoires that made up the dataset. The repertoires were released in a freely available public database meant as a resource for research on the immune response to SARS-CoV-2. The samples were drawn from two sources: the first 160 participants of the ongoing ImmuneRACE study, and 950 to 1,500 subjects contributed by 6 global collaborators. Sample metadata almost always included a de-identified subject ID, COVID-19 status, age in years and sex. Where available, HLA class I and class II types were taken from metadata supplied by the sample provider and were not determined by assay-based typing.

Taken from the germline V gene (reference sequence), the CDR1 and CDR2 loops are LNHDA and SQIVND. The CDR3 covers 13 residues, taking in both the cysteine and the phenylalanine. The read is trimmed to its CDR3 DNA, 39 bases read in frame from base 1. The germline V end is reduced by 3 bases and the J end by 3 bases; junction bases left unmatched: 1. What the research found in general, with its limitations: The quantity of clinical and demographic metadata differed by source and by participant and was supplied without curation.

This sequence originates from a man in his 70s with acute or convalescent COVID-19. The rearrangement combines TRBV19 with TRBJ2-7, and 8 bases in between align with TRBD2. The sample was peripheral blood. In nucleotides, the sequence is TGTGCCAGTAGTATCGGGGGGGGCTACGAGCAGTACTTC. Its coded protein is CASSIGGGYEQYF.